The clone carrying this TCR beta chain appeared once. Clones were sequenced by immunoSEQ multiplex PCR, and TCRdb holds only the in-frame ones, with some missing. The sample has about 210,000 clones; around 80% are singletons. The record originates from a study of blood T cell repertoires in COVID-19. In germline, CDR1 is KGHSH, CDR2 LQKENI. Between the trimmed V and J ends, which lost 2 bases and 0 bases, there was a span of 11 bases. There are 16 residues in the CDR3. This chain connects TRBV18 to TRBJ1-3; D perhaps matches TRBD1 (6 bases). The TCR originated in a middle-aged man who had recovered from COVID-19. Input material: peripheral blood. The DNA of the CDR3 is TGTGCCAGCTCACCAGCGACAGGACGCTCTGGAAACACCATATATTTT. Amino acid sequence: CASSPATGRSGNTIYF.